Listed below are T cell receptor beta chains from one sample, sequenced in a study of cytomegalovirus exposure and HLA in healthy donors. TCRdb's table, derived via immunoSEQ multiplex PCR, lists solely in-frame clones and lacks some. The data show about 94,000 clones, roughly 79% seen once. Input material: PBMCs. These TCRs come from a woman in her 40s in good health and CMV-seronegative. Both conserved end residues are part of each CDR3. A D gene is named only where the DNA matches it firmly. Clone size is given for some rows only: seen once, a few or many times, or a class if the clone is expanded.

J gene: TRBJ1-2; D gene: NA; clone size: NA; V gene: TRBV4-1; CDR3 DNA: TGCGCCAGCAGCCAGTGGGGGGGGTCCTATGGCTACACCTTC; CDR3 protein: CASSQWGGSYGYTF
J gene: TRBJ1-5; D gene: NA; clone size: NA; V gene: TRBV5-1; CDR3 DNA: TGCGCCAGCAGCTTTTATGACCCGGAGGAAGGTCGGTGCAATCAGCCCCAGCATTTT; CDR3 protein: CASSFYDPEEGRCNQPQHF
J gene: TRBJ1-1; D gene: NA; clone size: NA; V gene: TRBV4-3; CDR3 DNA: TGCGCCAGCAGCCAAGAGCAGGGAATTCCAGCTTTCTTT; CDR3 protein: CASSQEQGIPAFF
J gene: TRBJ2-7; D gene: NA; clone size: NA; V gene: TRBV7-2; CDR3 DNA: TGTGCCAGCAGCTTGAGCTCCTACGAGCAGTACTTC; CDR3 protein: CASSLSSYEQYF
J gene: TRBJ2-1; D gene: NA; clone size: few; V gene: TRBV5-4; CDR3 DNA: TGTGCCAGCAGCTTGAACGCGGACTCCTACAATGAGCAGTTCTTC; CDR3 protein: CASSLNADSYNEQFF
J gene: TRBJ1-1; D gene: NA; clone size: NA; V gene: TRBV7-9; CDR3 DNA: TGTGCCAGTACCCCTAGAGTCCAGGGCATGAACACTGAAGCTTTCTTT; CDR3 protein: CASTPRVQGMNTEAFF
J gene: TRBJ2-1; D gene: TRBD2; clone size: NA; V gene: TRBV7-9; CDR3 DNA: TGTGCCAGCAGCCCCCGGGCCGGGAGGGGAGTATACAATGAGCAGTTCTTC; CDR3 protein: CASSPRAGRGVYNEQFF
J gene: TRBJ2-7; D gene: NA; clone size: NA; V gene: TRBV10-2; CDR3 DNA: TGCGCCAGCACGGAGCTAGTTAACTACGAGCAGTACTTC; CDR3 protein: CASTELVNYEQYF
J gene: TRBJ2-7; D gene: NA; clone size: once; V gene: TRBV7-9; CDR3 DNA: TGTGCCAGCAGCTTAGATAGCTTAGCCTACGAGCAGTACTTC; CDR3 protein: CASSLDSLAYEQYF
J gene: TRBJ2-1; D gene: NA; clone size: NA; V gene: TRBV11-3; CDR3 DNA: TGTGCCAGCAGCTACATGGGCAGCAATGAGCAGTTCTTC; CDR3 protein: CASSYMGSNEQFF
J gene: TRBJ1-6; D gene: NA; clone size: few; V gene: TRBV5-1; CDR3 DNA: TGCGCCAGCAGCTTGGAAGGGGGAATGTCCTATAATTCACCCCTCAACTTT; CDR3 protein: CASSLEGGMSYNSPLNF
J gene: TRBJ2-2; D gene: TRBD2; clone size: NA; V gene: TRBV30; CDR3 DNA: TGTGCCTGGAGTAAGGCCGGGACTAGCTTCACCGGGGAGCTGTTTTTT; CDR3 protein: CAWSKAGTSFTGELFF
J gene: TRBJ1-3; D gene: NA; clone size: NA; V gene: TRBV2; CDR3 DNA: TGTGCCAGCAGTGAAGCCTACACCATATATTTT; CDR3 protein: CASSEAYTIYF
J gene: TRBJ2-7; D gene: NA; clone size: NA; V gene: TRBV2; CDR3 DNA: TGTGCCAGCAGTGAAGGGACAGCCTACGAGCAGTACTTC; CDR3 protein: CASSEGTAYEQYF